These T cell receptor beta chains were read from a single sample in a study of blood T cell repertoires in COVID-19. Clones were read by immunoSEQ multiplex PCR, and TCRdb kept only the in-frame ones, dropping some. In the table there are 200,000 or so clones, over 80% of which are singletons. Input material: peripheral blood. Source of these receptors: a human donor in a cohort sampled during active COVID-19. Each CDR3 is given with its conserved first and last residue. A D gene is named only where the DNA matches it firmly. Size is stated for part of the rows, as once, few or many counts, or as a class when the clone is expanded.

size: .; J: TRBJ1-2; D: TRBD1; V: TRBV10-1; DNA: TGCGCCAGCAGAGCTCAGGGGGCGCATGGCTACACCTTC; CDR3: CASRAQGAHGYTF
size: few; J: TRBJ1-2; D: .; V: TRBV6-5; DNA: TGTGCCAGCAGTAAATACCGGAACTATGGCTACACCTTC; CDR3: CASSKYRNYGYTF
size: .; J: TRBJ1-2; D: TRBD1; V: TRBV5-1; DNA: TGCGCCAGCAGACAGGGGTATGGCTACACCTTC; CDR3: CASRQGYGYTF
size: .; J: TRBJ1-5; D: .; V: TRBV7-8; DNA: TGTGCCAGCACCCTCGGGACTTATCAGCCCCAGCATTTT; CDR3: CASTLGTYQPQHF
size: .; J: TRBJ2-3; D: TRBD2; V: TRBV5-5; DNA: TGTGCCACCAGTGGCAGCGGGAGGGGTGGAGATACGCAGTATTTT; CDR3: CATSGSGRGGDTQYF
size: .; J: TRBJ2-1; D: TRBD1; V: TRBV4-3; DNA: TGCGCCAGCAGCCAAGAAAGACCCCTCCGGAGGGACAGGGGTCCCTACAATGAGCAGTTCTTC; CDR3: CASSQERPLRRDRGPYNEQFF
size: .; J: TRBJ1-2; D: TRBD1; V: TRBV18; DNA: TGTGCCAGCTCATACGGACAGGGAGTAGTAGGCTACACCTTC; CDR3: CASSYGQGVVGYTF
size: .; J: TRBJ2-7; D: .; V: TRBV11-2; DNA: TGTGCCAGCAGCCTTACCGGGACATTGCTGAGGGAGCAGTACTTC; CDR3: CASSLTGTLLREQYF
size: .; J: TRBJ1-3; D: .; V: TRBV7-9; DNA: TGTGCCAGCAGCCTCAGGGGCCTTGGAAACACCATATATTTT; CDR3: CASSLRGLGNTIYF
size: .; J: TRBJ2-7; D: .; V: TRBV4-1; DNA: TGCGCCAGCAGCCAAGCGCGCCAGGGCCCCGAGCAGTACTTC; CDR3: CASSQARQGPEQYF
size: .; J: TRBJ2-7; D: TRBD1; V: TRBV4-3; DNA: TGCGCCAGCAGCCAAGATCAGGGGGCGTCCTACGAGCAGTACTTC; CDR3: CASSQDQGASYEQYF
size: .; J: TRBJ1-5; D: .; V: TRBV21-1; DNA: TGTGCCAGCAGGAAGGGGGAGAAACCCTATAGCAATCAGCCCCAGCATTTT; CDR3: CASRKGEKPYSNQPQHF
size: .; J: TRBJ2-2; D: .; V: TRBV7-3; DNA: TGTGCCAGCAGCTTAACCGTGGACAGCGCGAACACCGGGGAGCTGTTTTTT; CDR3: CASSLTVDSANTGELFF
size: .; J: TRBJ2-7; D: .; V: TRBV28; DNA: TGTGCCAGCAGTCTTACAAACCACTACGAGCAGTACTTC; CDR3: CASSLTNHYEQYF
size: few; J: TRBJ1-2; D: .; V: TRBV28; DNA: TGTGCCAGCGGAGGGTATAACTATGGCTACACCTTC; CDR3: CASGGYNYGYTF